This T cell receptor (beta chain) is from a study of T cells in women clearing cervical HPV infection. About the study: Cases: HPV16-related CIN3 or worse on histology, a couple of invasive cancers.

The CDR3 runs 15 residues. Germline lookup yields CDR1 LGHNA and CDR2 YNFKEQ. Profiled with immunoSEQ multiplex PCR; TCRdb holds only in-frame clones, not every one. The table lists some 20,000 clones. To note about this clone: One junction end disagrees with the germline gene, perhaps due to a read error. The read ends 3 residues shy of where the CDR3 ends; the end is completed using the germline J gene.

The V call is TRBV4-2, the J call TRBJ1-5; TRBD1 is a possible D gene (6 bases). This receptor was identified in a woman aged 18 to 75 with a cervical HPV16 infection that either progressed to CIN3+ or cleared (not recorded which). The sample comprised blood buffy coat. The sequenced part of the CDR3 DNA is TGCGCCAGCAGCCAAGGGGTTAGAGGGGGTCAGCCC. This gives the protein CASSQGVRGGQP. In full, the CDR3 reads CASSQGVRGGQPQHF.